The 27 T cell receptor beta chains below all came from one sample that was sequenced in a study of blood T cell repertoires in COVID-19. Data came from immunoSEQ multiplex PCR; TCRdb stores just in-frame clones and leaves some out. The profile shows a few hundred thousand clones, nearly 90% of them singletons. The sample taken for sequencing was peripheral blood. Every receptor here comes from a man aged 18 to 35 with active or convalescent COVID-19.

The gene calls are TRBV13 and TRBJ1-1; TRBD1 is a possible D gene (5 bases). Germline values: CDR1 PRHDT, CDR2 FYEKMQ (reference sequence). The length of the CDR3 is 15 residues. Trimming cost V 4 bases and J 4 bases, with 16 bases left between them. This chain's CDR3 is CASSSGMAGGTEAFF. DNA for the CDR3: TGTGCCAGCAGCTCCGGGATGGCGGGGGGCACTGAAGCTTTCTTT.

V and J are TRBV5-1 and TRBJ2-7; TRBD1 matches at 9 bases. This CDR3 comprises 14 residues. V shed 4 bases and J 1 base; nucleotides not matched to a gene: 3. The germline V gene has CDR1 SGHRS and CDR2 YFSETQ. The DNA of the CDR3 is TGCGCCAGCAGCCCCGGGACAGGGTCCTACGAGCAGTACTTC. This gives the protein CASSPGTGSYEQYF. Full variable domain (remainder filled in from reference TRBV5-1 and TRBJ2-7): KAGVTQTPRYLIKTRGQQVTLSCSPISGHRSVSWYQQTPGQGLQFLFEYFSETQRNKGNFPGRFSGRQFSNSRSEMNVSTLELGDSALYLCASSPGTGSYEQYFGPGTRLTVT.

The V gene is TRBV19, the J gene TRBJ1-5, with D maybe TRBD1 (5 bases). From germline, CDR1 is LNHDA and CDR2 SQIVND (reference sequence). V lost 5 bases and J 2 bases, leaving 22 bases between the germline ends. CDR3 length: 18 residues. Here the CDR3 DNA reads TGTGCCAGTAGTCGTCTAAGCAAGGAGGGAGGGGGCAATCAGCCCCAGCATTTT. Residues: CASSRLSKEGGGNQPQHF.

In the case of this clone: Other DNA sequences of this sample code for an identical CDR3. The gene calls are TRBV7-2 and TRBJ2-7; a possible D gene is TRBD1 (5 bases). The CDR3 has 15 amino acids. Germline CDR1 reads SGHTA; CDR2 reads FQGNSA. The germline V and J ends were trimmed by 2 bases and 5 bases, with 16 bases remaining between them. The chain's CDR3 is CASSLRWQGSHEQYF. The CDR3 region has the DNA TGTGCCAGCAGCTTAAGGTGGCAGGGCAGCCACGAGCAGTACTTC.

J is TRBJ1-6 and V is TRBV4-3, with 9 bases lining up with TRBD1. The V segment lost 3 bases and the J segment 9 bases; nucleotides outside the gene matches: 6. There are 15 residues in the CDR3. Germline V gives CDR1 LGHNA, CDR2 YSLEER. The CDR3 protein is CASSHPGQGASPLHF. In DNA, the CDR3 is TGCGCCAGCAGCCACCCGGGACAGGGTGCTTCACCCCTCCACTTT.

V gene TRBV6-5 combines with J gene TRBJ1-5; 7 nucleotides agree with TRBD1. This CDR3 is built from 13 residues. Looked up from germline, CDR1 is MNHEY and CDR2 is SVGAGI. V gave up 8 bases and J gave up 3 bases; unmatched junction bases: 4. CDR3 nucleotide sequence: TGTGCCAGCGGAGGGACAGTCAATCAGCCCCAGCATTTT. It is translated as CASGGTVNQPQHF.

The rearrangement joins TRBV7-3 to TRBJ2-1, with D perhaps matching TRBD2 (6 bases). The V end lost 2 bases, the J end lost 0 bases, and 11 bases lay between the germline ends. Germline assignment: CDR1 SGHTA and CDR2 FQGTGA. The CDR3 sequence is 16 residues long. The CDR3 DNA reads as TGTGCCAGCAGCTTATTCGTAGCGGACTCCTACAATGAGCAGTTCTTC. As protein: CASSLFVADSYNEQFF.

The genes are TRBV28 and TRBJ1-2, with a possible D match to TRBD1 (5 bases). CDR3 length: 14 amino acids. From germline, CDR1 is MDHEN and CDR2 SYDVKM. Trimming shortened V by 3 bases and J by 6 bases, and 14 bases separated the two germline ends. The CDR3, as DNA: TGTGCCAGCAGTTTTGGGGCTCTGTCTAATGGCTACACCTTC. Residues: CASSFGALSNGYTF.

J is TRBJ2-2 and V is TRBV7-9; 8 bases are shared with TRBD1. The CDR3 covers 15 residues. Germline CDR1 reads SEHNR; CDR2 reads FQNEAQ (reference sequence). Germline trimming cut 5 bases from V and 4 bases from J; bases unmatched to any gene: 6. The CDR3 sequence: CASSNTGGSTGELFF. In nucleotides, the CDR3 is TGTGCCAGCAGCAACACAGGGGGGAGCACCGGGGAGCTGTTTTTT. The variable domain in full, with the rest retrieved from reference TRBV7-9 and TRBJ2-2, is DTGVSQNPRHKITKRGQNVTFRCDPISEHNRLYWYRQTLGQGPEFLTYFQNEAQLEKSRLLSDRFSAERPKGSFSTLEIQRTEQGDSAMYLCASSNTGGSTGELFFGEGSRLTVL.

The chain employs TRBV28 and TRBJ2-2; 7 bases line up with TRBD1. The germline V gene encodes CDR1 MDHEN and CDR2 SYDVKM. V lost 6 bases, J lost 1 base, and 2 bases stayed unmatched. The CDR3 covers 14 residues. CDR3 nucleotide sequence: TGTGCCAGCAGGAGACAGGGGAACACCGGGGAGCTGTTTTTT. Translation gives CASRRQGNTGELFF.

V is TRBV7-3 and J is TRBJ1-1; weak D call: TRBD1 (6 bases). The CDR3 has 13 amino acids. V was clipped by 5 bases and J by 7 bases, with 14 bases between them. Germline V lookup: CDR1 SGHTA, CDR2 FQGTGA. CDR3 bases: TGTGCCAGCAGCATAAACAGGGAGGGTGAAGCTTTCTTT. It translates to CASSINREGEAFF.

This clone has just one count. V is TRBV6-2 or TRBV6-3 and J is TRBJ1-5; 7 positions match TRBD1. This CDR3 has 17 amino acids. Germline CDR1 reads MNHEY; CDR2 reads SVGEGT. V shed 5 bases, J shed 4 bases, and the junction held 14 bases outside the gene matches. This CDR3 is CASSQTGVTAFNQPQHF. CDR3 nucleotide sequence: TGTGCCAGCAGTCAAACAGGGGTCACTGCCTTTAATCAGCCCCAGCATTTT.

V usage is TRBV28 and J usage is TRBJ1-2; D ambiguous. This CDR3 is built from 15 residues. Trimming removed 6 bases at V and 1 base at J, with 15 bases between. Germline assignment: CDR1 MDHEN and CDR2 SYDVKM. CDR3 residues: CASSSGNRINYGYTF. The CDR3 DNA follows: TGTGCCAGCAGCTCGGGGAACAGAATTAACTATGGCTACACCTTC.

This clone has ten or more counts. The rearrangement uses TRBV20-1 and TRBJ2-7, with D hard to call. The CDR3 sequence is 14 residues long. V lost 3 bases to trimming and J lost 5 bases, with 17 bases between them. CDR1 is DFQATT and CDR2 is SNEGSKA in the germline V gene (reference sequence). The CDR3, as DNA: TGCAGTGCTAGTCTAGTCGAGACGTATCACGAGCAGTACTTC. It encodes CSASLVETYHEQYF.

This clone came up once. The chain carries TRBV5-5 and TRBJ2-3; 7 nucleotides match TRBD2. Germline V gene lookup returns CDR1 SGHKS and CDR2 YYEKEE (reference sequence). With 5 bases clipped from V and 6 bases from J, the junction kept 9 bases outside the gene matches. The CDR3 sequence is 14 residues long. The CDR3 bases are TGTGCCAGCAGACCATGGGGGGGTAAGGATACGCAGTATTTT. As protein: CASRPWGGKDTQYF.

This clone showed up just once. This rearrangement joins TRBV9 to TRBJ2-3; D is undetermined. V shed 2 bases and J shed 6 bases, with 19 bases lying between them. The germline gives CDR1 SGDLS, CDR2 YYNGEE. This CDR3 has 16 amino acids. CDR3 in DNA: TGTGCCAGCAGCGTCCCGTTAACTGACTCTTTCGATACGCAGTATTTT. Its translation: CASSVPLTDSFDTQYF.

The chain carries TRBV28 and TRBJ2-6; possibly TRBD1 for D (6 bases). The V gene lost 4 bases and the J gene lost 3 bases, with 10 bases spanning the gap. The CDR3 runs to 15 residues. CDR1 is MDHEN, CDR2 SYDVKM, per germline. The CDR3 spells CASSSGQIGANVLTF. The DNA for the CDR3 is TGTGCCAGCAGTTCCGGACAGATTGGGGCCAACGTCCTGACTTTC.

CDR3 amino acids: CASSLLANAAVYGYTF. Written as DNA, the CDR3 is TGTGCCAGCAGTTTATTAGCTAATGCTGCGGTCTATGGCTACACCTTC. This chain joins TRBV27 and TRBJ1-2; D remains unclear. The CDR3 consists of 16 residues. Trimming took 1 base from V and 4 from J, leaving 16 bases between them. From germline, CDR1 is MNHEY and CDR2 SMNVEV (reference sequence).

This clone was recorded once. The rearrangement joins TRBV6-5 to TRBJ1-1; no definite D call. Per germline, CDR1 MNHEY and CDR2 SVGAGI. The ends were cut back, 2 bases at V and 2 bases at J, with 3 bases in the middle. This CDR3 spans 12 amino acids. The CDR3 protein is CASSYPNTEAFF. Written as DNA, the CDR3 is TGTGCCAGCAGTTACCCAAACACTGAAGCTTTCTTT.

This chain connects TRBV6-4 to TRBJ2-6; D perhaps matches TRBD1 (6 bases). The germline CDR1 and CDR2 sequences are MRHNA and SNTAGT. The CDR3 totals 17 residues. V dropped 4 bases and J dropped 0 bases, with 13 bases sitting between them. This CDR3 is CASSGGGHASGANVLTF. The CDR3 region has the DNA TGTGCCAGCAGTGGTGGGGGCCATGCCTCTGGGGCCAACGTCCTGACTTTC.

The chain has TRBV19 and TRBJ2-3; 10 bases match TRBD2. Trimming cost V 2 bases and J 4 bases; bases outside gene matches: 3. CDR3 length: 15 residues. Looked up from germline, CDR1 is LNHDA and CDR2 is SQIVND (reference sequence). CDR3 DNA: TGTGCCAGTAGTATATCTAGCGGGAGTGCAGATACGCAGTATTTT. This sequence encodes CASSISSGSADTQYF.

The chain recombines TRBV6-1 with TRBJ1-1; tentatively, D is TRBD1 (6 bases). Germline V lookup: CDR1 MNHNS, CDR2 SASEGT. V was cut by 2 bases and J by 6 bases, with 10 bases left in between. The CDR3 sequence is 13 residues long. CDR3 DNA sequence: TGTGCCAGCAGTGAAAGGGGGTTGGCTGAAGCTTTCTTT. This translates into CASSERGLAEAFF.

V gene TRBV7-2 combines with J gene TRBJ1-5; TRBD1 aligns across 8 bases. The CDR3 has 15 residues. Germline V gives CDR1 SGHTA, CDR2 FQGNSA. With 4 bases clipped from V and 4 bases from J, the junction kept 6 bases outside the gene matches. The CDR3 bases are TGTGCCAGCAGCTCCTCAGGGGGCGGGAATCAGCCCCAGCATTTT. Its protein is CASSSSGGGNQPQHF.

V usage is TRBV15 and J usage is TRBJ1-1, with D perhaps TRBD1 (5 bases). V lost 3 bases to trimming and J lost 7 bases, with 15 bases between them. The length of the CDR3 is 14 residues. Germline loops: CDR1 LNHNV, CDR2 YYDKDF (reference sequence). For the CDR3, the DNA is TGTGCCACCAGCAGGGGGCAGGCGTCCCATGAAGCTTTCTTT. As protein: CATSRGQASHEAFF. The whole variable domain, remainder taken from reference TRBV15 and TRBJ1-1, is DAMVIQNPRYQVTQFGKPVTLSCSQTLNHNVMYWYQQKSSQAPKLLFHYYDKDFNNEADTPDNFQSRRPNTSFCFLDIRSPGLGDTAMYLCATSRGQASHEAFFGQGTRLTVV.

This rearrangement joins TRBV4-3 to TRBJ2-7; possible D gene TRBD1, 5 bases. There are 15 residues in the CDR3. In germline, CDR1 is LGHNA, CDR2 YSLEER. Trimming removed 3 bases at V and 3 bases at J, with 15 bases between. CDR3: CASSQAQGGNYEQYF. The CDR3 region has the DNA TGCGCCAGCAGCCAGGCCCAGGGTGGTAACTACGAGCAGTACTTC.

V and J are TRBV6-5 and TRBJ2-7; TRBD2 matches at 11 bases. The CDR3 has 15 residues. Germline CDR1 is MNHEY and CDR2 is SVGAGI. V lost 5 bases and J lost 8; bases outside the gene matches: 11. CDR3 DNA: TGTGCCAGCAGTCCACCGGGACTAGCGGCTAATCAGCAGTACTTC. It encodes CASSPPGLAANQQYF.

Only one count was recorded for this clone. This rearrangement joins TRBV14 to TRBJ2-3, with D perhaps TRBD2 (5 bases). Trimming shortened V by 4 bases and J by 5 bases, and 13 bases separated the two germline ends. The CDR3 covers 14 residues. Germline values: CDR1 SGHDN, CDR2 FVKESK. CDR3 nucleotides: TGTGCCAGCAGCCTGAGGGTTAGTCTAGATACGCAGTATTTT. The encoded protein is CASSLRVSLDTQYF.